These 9 T cell receptor beta chains were sequenced from one sample in a study of T-cell reconstitution after alpha-beta-depleted transplantation in children. A TCRbeta library incorporating unique molecular identifiers was prepared. MiXCR was run by TCRdb on the PCR reads, yielding one entry per CDR3 protein. The table includes about 420,000 distinct CDR3 sequences, 15% to 20% detected once. The input for sequencing was PBMCs, mostly from graft donor cells, taken 360 days after TCRalphabeta/CD19-depleted stem cell transplant. The origin of the receptors is a boy younger than two who had a stem cell transplant for Wiskott-Aldrich syndrome, so the T cells may come from the graft donor.

This clonotype was found a few times. The chain is built from TRBV7-2 and TRBJ2-2; D might be TRBD1 or TRBD2, each matching 5 bases. Trimming took 4 bases from V and 0 from J, leaving 9 bases between them. This CDR3 contains 15 residues. Germline V gene lookup returns CDR1 SGHTA and CDR2 FQGNSA. The CDR3 DNA is TGTGCCAGCAGCTCGGGACCGACGAACACCGGGGAGCTGTTTTTT. Translation gives CASSSGPTNTGELFF.

The CDR3 nucleotides read TGCGCCAGCACCAGGACAGGCCTCTCCTACAATGAGCAGTTCTTC. Its protein product is CASTRTGLSYNEQFF. This sequence joins TRBV4-1 and TRBJ2-1, with 7 nucleotides matching TRBD1. V gave up 7 bases and J gave up 0 bases; unmatched junction bases: 6. Germline V lookup: CDR1 MGHRA, CDR2 YSYEKL. The length of the CDR3 is 15 residues.

This clonotype was detected only a few times. The V and J genes are TRBV9 and TRBJ1-1; weak D call: TRBD1 (5 bases). This CDR3 spans 15 amino acids. The V end was cut by 0 bases, the J end by 0 bases, with 9 bases between. Germline loops: CDR1 SGDLS, CDR2 YYNGEE. DNA of the CDR3: TGTGCCAGCAGCGTAGTCGGGACGGTGAACACTGAAGCTTTCTTT. The encoded protein is CASSVVGTVNTEAFF.

This clonotype was observed a few times. The chain joins TRBV4-1 to TRBJ2-3; a weak D match, TRBD1 (6 bases). Germline lookup yields CDR1 MGHRA and CDR2 YSYEKL. The V end was cut by 3 bases, the J end by 8 bases, with 9 bases between. There are 12 residues in the CDR3. The CDR3 reads CASSQIRGTQYF. In DNA form, the CDR3 reads TGCGCCAGCAGCCAGATCAGGGGTACGCAGTATTTT.

The J gene is TRBJ2-5, the V gene TRBV5-1; TRBD1 aligns across 7 bases. Trimming cost V 1 base and J 2 bases; bases outside gene matches: 8. The CDR3 spans 16 residues. Germline CDR1 and CDR2: SGHRS and YFSETQ. The CDR3 DNA sequence: TGCGCCAGCAGCTTGTGGGGGACAGAGCCTCAAGAGACCCAGTACTTC. Protein product: CASSLWGTEPQETQYF.

V and J are TRBV10-3 and TRBJ2-7, with no clear D. Between the trimmed V and J ends, which lost 0 bases and 5 bases, there was a span of 8 bases. Germline lookup yields CDR1 ENHRY and CDR2 SYGVKD. CDR3 size: 13 residues. CDR3 DNA sequence: TGTGCCATCAGTGAGTCGGTTGGGCACGAGCAGTACTTC. Its translation is CAISESVGHEQYF.

This clonotype was found a few times. The rearrangement links TRBV5-1 to TRBJ2-7; D uncertain. Trimming removed 5 bases at V and 0 bases at J, with 9 bases between. Germline CDR1 is SGHRS and CDR2 is YFSETQ. This CDR3 has 13 residues. The CDR3 bases are TGCGCCAGCAGAGGGATCGGCTCCTACGAGCAGTACTTC. Amino acid sequence: CASRGIGSYEQYF.

The genes are TRBV5-1 and TRBJ2-2; TRBD2 aligns across 13 bases. Germline V CDR1 and CDR2: SGHRS, YFSETQ. The CDR3 contains 18 residues. J was trimmed by 4 bases and V by 4 bases; bases with no gene match: 10. The CDR3 nucleotides read TGCGCCAGCAGCCCGGGACTAGCGGGGCCACGTGGCACCGGGGAGCTGTTTTTT. This gives the protein CASSPGLAGPRGTGELFF.

This clonotype was counted a few times. The gene calls are TRBV6-5 and TRBJ1-1; D is unresolved. V shed 0 bases and J shed 4 bases, with 9 bases lying between them. There are 14 residues in the CDR3. Germline assignment: CDR1 MNHEY and CDR2 SVGAGI. The CDR3 DNA follows: TGTGCCAGCAGTTACTCGGAGCAACTCACTGAAGCTTTCTTT. This gives the protein CASSYSEQLTEAFF.